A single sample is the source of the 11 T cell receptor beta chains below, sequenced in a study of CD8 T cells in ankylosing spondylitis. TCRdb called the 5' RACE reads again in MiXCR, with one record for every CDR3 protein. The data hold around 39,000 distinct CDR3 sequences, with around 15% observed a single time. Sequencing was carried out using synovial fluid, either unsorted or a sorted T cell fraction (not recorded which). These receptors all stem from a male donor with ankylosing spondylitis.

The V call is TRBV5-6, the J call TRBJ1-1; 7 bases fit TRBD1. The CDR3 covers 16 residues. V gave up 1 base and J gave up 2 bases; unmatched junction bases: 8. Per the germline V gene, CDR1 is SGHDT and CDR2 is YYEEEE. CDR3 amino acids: CASSLMRDSLNTEAFF. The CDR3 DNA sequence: TGTGCCAGCAGCTTGATGCGGGACAGTTTAAACACTGAAGCTTTCTTT.

The CDR3 DNA reads TGTGCCAGCAGTGACTCTCCAGACTCTGGAAACACCATATATTTT. This encodes CASSDSPDSGNTIYF. This chain joins TRBV6-4 and TRBJ1-3; D gene unclear. The V gene's germline CDR1 is MRHNA and CDR2 SNTAGT. The V end lost 0 bases, the J end lost 0 bases, and 6 bases lay between the germline ends. This CDR3 region has 15 residues.

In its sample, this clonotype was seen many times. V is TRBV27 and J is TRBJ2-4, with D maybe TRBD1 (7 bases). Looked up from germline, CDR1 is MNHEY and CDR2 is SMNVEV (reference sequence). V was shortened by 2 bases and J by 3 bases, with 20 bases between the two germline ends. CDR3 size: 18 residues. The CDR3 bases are TGTGCCAGCAGTTTAGGACCAGGGTTTCAGGGGGGCAAAAACATTCAGTACTTC. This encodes CASSLGPGFQGGKNIQYF.

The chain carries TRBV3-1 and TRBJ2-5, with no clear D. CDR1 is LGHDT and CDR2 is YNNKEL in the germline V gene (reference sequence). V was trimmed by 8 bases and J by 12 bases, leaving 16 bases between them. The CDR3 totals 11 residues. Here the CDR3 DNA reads TGTGCCAGCGGGCCCCCAAGTTTCAAGTACTTC. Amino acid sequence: CASGPPSFKYF.

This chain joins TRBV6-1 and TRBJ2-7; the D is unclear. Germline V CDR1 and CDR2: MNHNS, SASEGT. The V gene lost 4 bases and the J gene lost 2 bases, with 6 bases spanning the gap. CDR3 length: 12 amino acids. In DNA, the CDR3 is TGTGCCAGCAGTGGGTATCCCTACGAGCAGTACTTC. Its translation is CASSGYPYEQYF.

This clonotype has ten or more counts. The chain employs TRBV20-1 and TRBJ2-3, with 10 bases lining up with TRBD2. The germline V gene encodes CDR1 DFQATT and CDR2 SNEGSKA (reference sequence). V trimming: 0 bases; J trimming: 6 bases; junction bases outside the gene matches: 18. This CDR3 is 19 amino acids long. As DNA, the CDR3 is TGCAGTGCTAGAGATGGGGGGAGCGGGAGGGCCCTTTTCGCGGATACGCAGTATTTT. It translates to CSARDGGSGRALFADTQYF.

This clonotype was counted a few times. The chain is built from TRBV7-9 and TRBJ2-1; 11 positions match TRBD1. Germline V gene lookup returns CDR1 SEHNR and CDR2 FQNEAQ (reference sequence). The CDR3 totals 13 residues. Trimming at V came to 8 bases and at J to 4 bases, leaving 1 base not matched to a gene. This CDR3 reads CASGQGAYNEQFF. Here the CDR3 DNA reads TGTGCCAGCGGACAGGGGGCTTACAATGAGCAGTTCTTC.

In DNA, the CDR3 is TGTGCCAGCAGCCCTGGACAGTCCACAGGGCTGCTGTATTTT. Translation: CASSPGQSTGLLYF. The J gene is TRBJ2-3, the V gene TRBV7-8; weak D call: TRBD1 (6 bases). The CDR3 sequence is 14 residues long. Trimming removed 5 bases at V and 14 bases at J, with 23 bases between. CDR1 and CDR2 (germline): SGHVS, FQNEAQ.

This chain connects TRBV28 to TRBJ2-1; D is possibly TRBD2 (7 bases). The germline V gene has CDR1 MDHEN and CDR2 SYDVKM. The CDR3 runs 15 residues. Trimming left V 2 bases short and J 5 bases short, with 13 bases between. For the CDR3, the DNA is TGTGCCAGCAGTTTAGAGGGGGGGGCTCACAATGAGCAGTTCTTC. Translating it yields CASSLEGGAHNEQFF.

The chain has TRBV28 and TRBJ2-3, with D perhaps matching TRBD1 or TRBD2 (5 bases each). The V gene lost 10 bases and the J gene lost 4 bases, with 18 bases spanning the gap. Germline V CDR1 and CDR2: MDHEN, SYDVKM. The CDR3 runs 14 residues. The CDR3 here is CATRGDGQPDTQYF. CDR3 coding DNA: TGTGCCACCAGAGGGGACGGACAACCAGATACGCAGTATTTT. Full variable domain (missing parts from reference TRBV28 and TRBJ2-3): DVKVTQSSRYLVKRTGEKVFLECVQDMDHENMFWYRQDPGLGLRLIYFSYDVKMKEKGDIPEGYSVSREKKERFSLILESASTNQTSMYLCATRGDGQPDTQYFGPGTRLTVL.

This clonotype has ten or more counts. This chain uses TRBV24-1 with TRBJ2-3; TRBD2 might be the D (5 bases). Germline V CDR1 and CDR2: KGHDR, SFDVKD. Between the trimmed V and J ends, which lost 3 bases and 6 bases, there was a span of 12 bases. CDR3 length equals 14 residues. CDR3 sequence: CATSDRETRDTQYF. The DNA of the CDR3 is TGTGCCACCAGTGATCGGGAAACGCGGGATACGCAGTATTTT.